A selection of T cell receptor beta chains follows, all from one sample in a study of beta chain features in type 1 diabetes. The assay was immunoSEQ multiplex PCR, and TCRdb's table has in-frame clones only and misses some. The table shows about 47,000 clones, with around 45% occurring only once. Sequencing was done on a sample of stem cell memory CD4+ T cells from blood. The receptor source for this set is a young man with type 1 diabetes. Each CDR3 is given without its conserved first and last residue. Fields, in order: V gene, D gene, CDR3 protein. D genes are given only for firm matches.

v_call: TRBV18
d_call: TRBD1
cdr3_aa: ASSLRQGGDQPQH

v_call: TRBV7-8
d_call: .
cdr3_aa: ASSRDRTDTQY

v_call: TRBV4-2
d_call: .
cdr3_aa: ASSQETYNEQF

v_call: TRBV6-1
d_call: .
cdr3_aa: ASAMGHRYEQY

v_call: TRBV5-1
d_call: .
cdr3_aa: ASSLPGLEQF

v_call: TRBV30
d_call: TRBD2
cdr3_aa: AWSRLLAGGHLRNEQF

v_call: TRBV7-2
d_call: TRBD1
cdr3_aa: ASSTRTGGGTEAF

v_call: TRBV14
d_call: .
cdr3_aa: ASSRLAGVIHEQY

v_call: TRBV5-1
d_call: TRBD1
cdr3_aa: ASSSLQGANNEQF

v_call: TRBV6-5
d_call: .
cdr3_aa: ASSYSRGNGEQF

v_call: TRBV6-5
d_call: .
cdr3_aa: ASSSLARYEQY

v_call: TRBV7-9
d_call: .
cdr3_aa: ASSPRGLYHEQF

v_call: TRBV7-8
d_call: TRBD2
cdr3_aa: ASKISGTSGRREQF

v_call: TRBV28
d_call: TRBD1
cdr3_aa: ASSQGQGLAF

v_call: TRBV2
d_call: TRBD1
cdr3_aa: ASRTGGWEQY

v_call: TRBV5-1
d_call: TRBD2
cdr3_aa: ASSTVAGISYNEQF

v_call: TRBV5-1
d_call: TRBD1
cdr3_aa: ASSLAGQLNTEAF

v_call: TRBV7-2
d_call: TRBD2
cdr3_aa: ASSFSGSGVYEQY

v_call: TRBV10-3
d_call: .
cdr3_aa: AITTTFGEQF

v_call: TRBV15
d_call: .
cdr3_aa: ATSRAGGELF

v_call: TRBV18
d_call: .
cdr3_aa: ASSASPNRGYEQY

v_call: TRBV5-1
d_call: TRBD1
cdr3_aa: ASSGGTGNTEAF

v_call: TRBV28
d_call: TRBD1
cdr3_aa: ASTRDSLIAKNIQY

v_call: TRBV29-1
d_call: TRBD1
cdr3_aa: SVGGTGASGANVLT

v_call: TRBV5-6
d_call: TRBD1
cdr3_aa: ASSRPGQGSREQY

v_call: TRBV7-6
d_call: .
cdr3_aa: ASSFQGEEETQY

v_call: TRBV28
d_call: .
cdr3_aa: ASSSPPEKLF

v_call: TRBV7-2
d_call: TRBD2
cdr3_aa: ASSLAWEGNEQF

v_call: TRBV9
d_call: TRBD1
cdr3_aa: ASSLTGEWAYNEQF

v_call: TRBV5-1
d_call: TRBD2
cdr3_aa: ASSLALAANEQF

v_call: TRBV6-5
d_call: .
cdr3_aa: ASSYSAGRAGNTIY

v_call: TRBV5-1
d_call: .
cdr3_aa: ASSPSTDTQY

v_call: TRBV7-2
d_call: TRBD2
cdr3_aa: ASSLRGLAGGYNEQF

v_call: TRBV7-2
d_call: .
cdr3_aa: ASSPTGVPFATQY

v_call: TRBV5-1
d_call: TRBD2
cdr3_aa: ASSLRTSGTRDTQY

v_call: TRBV4-2
d_call: TRBD2
cdr3_aa: ASSLGLAEYEQY

v_call: TRBV18
d_call: .
cdr3_aa: ASSPRAGFSGNTIY

v_call: TRBV9
d_call: TRBD2
cdr3_aa: ASSSGLAVSSYEQY

v_call: TRBV19
d_call: .
cdr3_aa: ASSMGLYQPQH

v_call: TRBV4-3
d_call: .
cdr3_aa: ASSQDGATGEQY